This T cell receptor (beta chain) appears in the sequencing data of a study of cytotoxic CD8 clonotypes in ibrutinib-treated CLL. Background on the study: Over 10 relapsed/refractory, some 14 treatment-naive; fewer than 18 IGHV unmutated. Response samples were drawn at a median of approximately 11 months of treatment, range 6 to 36.

V lost 6 bases to trimming and J lost 6 bases; unmatched junction nucleotides: 8. The germline gives CDR1 SQVTM, CDR2 ANQGSEA. CDR3 length: 15 amino acids. TCRdb's table, derived via immunoSEQ multiplex PCR, lists solely in-frame clones and lacks some. The sample holds 29,000 or so clones, more than 65% seen once. The origin of this receptor is a human donor with chronic lymphocytic leukemia. The sequenced sample was PBMCs, obtained after 24 months of ibrutinib treatment. This chain connects TRBV29-1 to TRBJ2-1; TRBD2 aligns across 13 bases. This chain's CDR3 is CSVPRLAGGFNEQFF. Written as DNA, the CDR3 is TGCAGCGTCCCCAGACTAGCGGGGGGCTTCAATGAGCAGTTCTTC.